This TCR beta chain is drawn from a study of shared T cell receptors in the human thymus. Profiled with immunoSEQ multiplex PCR; TCRdb holds only in-frame clones, not every one. The profile shows about 540,000 clones, around 82% of them singletons. From germline, CDR1 is LGHNA and CDR2 YNFKEQ. The junction had 17 bases not matched to a gene; V was cut back by 2 bases and J by 4 bases. The CDR3 covers 20 residues. These data also featured in a second study, about human thymus T cells. This second study notes: The sample donors, healthy Finnish infants, were having corrective surgery for congenital heart defects. Thymus tissue for the work was resected from patients undergoing corrective heart surgery. Repertoires from thymus and blood appeared to show biased V and J gene usage. Overlap was high between thymic repertoires from unrelated individuals, as reported in related research.

The origin of this receptor is a boy in the first two years of life with a congenital heart defect. The V and J genes are TRBV4-2 and TRBJ2-6; TRBD2 aligns across 7 bases. Sample: thymocytes. The CDR3 sequence is CASSQPPRWTGGGGANVLTF. DNA of the CDR3: TGTGCCAGCAGCCAACCCCCTCGGTGGACGGGAGGAGGAGGGGCCAACGTCCTGACTTTC.